This T cell receptor beta chain derives from a study of Ad26.COV2.S vaccination and SARS-CoV-2 variants. Study-level results: Similar non-spike TCR breadth was observed in recipients of vaccine and of placebo.

Libraries were prepared by immunoSEQ multiplex PCR; TCRdb keeps only in-frame clonotypes and omits some of them. The sample lists 150,000 to 200,000 clones, approximately 88% occurring once. CDR1 is SGHVS, CDR2 FQNEAQ, per germline. The length of the CDR3 is 14 residues. Trimming took 2 bases from V and 7 from J, leaving 12 bases between them. This clone was counted a single time. What it binds is not known. This TCR derives from a human donor who had recovered from COVID-19. Specimen: peripheral blood, collected after recovery from COVID-19. The V and J genes are TRBV7-8 and TRBJ1-5, with D possibly being TRBD1 (6 bases). The CDR3 loop is CASSLSGAGQPQHF. In nucleotides, the CDR3 is TGTGCCAGCAGCTTATCGGGGGCGGGCCAGCCCCAGCATTTT.